Shown below are 30 T cell receptor beta chains from a single sample sequenced in a study of T cell changes during pregnancy in multiple sclerosis. Repertoires were generated with immunoSEQ multiplex PCR, while TCRdb's copy carries only in-frame clones and drops some. The sample has 60,000 to 75,000 clones, roughly 88% seen once. The sequences come from peripheral blood, collected in the third trimester of pregnancy. Receptors were obtained from a female donor with multiple sclerosis, enrolled in a pregnancy study.

The chain combines TRBV6-5 with TRBJ2-1; TRBD2 matches 7 bases. Germline lookup yields CDR1 MNHEY and CDR2 SVGAGI. Trimming cost V 2 bases and J 4 bases; bases outside gene matches: 8. This CDR3 is 16 amino acids long. CDR3 protein: CASSYLRGDRYNEQFF. The CDR3 DNA is TGTGCCAGCAGTTACCTCCGGGGGGACCGTTACAATGAGCAGTTCTTC.

This chain joins TRBV19 and TRBJ1-5, with no clear D. Germline CDR1 LNHDA, CDR2 SQIVND (reference sequence). Trimming removed 6 bases at V and 0 bases at J, with 18 bases between. There are 17 residues in the CDR3. Here the CDR3 reads CASSRYRERFSNQPQHF. Written as DNA, the CDR3 is TGTGCCAGTAGCAGGTACAGAGAACGTTTTAGCAATCAGCCCCAGCATTTT.

This clone was counted only a few times. The chain uses TRBV4-3 and TRBJ2-5; 7 bases agree with TRBD1. The CDR3 contains 15 residues. The germline V gene has CDR1 LGHNA and CDR2 YSLEER. Trimming took 1 base from V and 1 from J; bases not matched to a gene: 3. The CDR3 protein is CASSQARGSQETQYF. CDR3 sequence (DNA): TGCGCCAGCAGCCAAGCCAGGGGGTCCCAAGAGACCCAGTACTTC.

CDR3 coding DNA: TGTGCCAGCAGCTTCCGACAGGGGGCTTATGAGACCCAGTACTTC. It translates to CASSFRQGAYETQYF. The chain is built from TRBV7-8 and TRBJ2-5; 10 positions agree with TRBD1. After removal of 3 bases from V and 5 bases from J, the junction contained 6 bases not matched to a gene. The CDR3 sequence is 15 residues long. In germline, CDR1 is SGHVS, CDR2 FQNEAQ.

The rearrangement joins TRBV27 to TRBJ2-1, with 7 bases aligning to TRBD2. The ends lost 3 bases at V and 6 bases at J; junction bases unmatched: 2. The germline V gene encodes CDR1 MNHEY and CDR2 SMNVEV (reference sequence). The CDR3 is 13 residues long. CDR3: CASSFSGGNEQFF. CDR3 DNA: TGTGCCAGCAGTTTCTCGGGGGGCAATGAGCAGTTCTTC.

This chain links TRBV7-2 with TRBJ2-1; TRBD1 aligns across 9 bases. The CDR3 length is 15 residues. J gave up 2 bases and V 4 bases, and 3 bases lay outside the gene matches. The germline CDR1 and CDR2 sequences are SGHTA and FQGNSA. This CDR3 reads CASSSDRGAYNEQFF. CDR3 DNA sequence: TGTGCCAGCAGCTCCGACAGGGGGGCCTACAATGAGCAGTTCTTC.

The chain combines TRBV19 with TRBJ2-1, with TRBD2 matching 9 bases. From germline, CDR1 is LNHDA and CDR2 SQIVND (reference sequence). Trimming cost V 4 bases and J 7 bases; bases outside gene matches: 14. This CDR3 has 17 residues. The CDR3 nucleotides read TGTGCCAGTAGTAACCCCCGGGCTAGCGGGGTCAGGAATGAGCAGTTCTTC. It encodes CASSNPRASGVRNEQFF. Combining the CDR3 with reference TRBV19 and TRBJ2-1 gives the whole variable domain DGGITQSPKYLFRKEGQNVTLSCEQNLNHDAMYWYRQDPGQGLRLIYYSQIVNDFQKGDIAEGYSVSREKKESFPLTVTSAQKNPTAFYLCASSNPRASGVRNEQFFGPGTRLTVL.

The chain uses TRBV9 and TRBJ2-1, with a weak D call TRBD2 (5 bases). Germline CDR1 SGDLS, CDR2 YYNGEE. The CDR3 covers 14 residues. Trimming left V 4 bases short and J 4 bases short, with 12 bases between. This CDR3 is CASSLAGGYNEQFF. The CDR3 region has the DNA TGTGCCAGCAGCCTGGCGGGTGGTTACAATGAGCAGTTCTTC.

The rearrangement links TRBV5-6 to TRBJ2-5; D ambiguous. V lost 1 base and J 0 bases, leaving 10 bases between the germline ends. The germline gives CDR1 SGHDT, CDR2 YYEEEE. The CDR3 totals 15 residues. CDR3 sequence (DNA): TGTGCCAGCAGCTTGAGGTTGAGGAACCAAGAGACCCAGTACTTC. Translated, it gives CASSLRLRNQETQYF.

The V call is TRBV6-6, the J call TRBJ1-1; D call uncertain. Germline values: CDR1 MNHNY, CDR2 SVGAGI (reference sequence). V lost 0 bases to trimming and J lost 5 bases, with 7 bases between them. This CDR3 is 13 amino acids long. CDR3 protein: CASSYSGLTEAFF. The CDR3 nucleotides are TGTGCCAGCAGTTACTCGGGCCTGACTGAAGCTTTCTTT.

The gene calls are TRBV7-9 and TRBJ1-1, with D maybe TRBD1 (5 bases). V was trimmed by 5 bases and J by 6 bases, leaving 16 bases between them. This CDR3 has 14 residues. CDR1 and CDR2 from the germline V gene are SEHNR and FQNEAQ (reference sequence). Here the CDR3 reads CASSALGGTSEAFF. DNA for the CDR3: TGTGCCAGCAGCGCCTTGGGGGGTACCTCTGAAGCTTTCTTT. The full variable domain, completed using reference TRBV7-9 and TRBJ1-1, is DTGVSQNPRHKITKRGQNVTFRCDPISEHNRLYWYRQTLGQGPEFLTYFQNEAQLEKSRLLSDRFSAERPKGSFSTLEIQRTEQGDSAMYLCASSALGGTSEAFFGQGTRLTVV.

The chain has TRBV2 and TRBJ1-4, with 7 bases lining up with TRBD1. The V gene's germline CDR1 is SNHLY and CDR2 FYNNEI. Unmatched junction bases numbered 11, after V lost 1 base and J lost 0 bases. This CDR3 region has 19 residues. The CDR3, as DNA: TGTGCCAGCAGTGAAGTGGTGGCAGGTGGGACAGCAACTAATGAAAAACTGTTTTTT. Protein product: CASSEVVAGGTATNEKLFF.

This clone is a singleton in its sample. V gene TRBV7-2 combines with J gene TRBJ2-1; 9 bases line up with TRBD2. The V gene's germline CDR1 is SGHTA and CDR2 FQGNSA. J gave up 12 bases and V 4 bases, and 7 bases lay outside the gene matches. The CDR3 extends over 13 amino acids. Here the CDR3 reads CASSSALSGGQFF. The CDR3 DNA reads as TGTGCCAGCAGCTCCGCCCTTAGCGGGGGGCAGTTCTTC. The full variable domain, rest sourced from reference TRBV7-2 and TRBJ2-1, is GAGVSQSPSNKVTEKGKDVELRCDPISGHTALYWYRQSLGQGLEFLIYFQGNSAPDKSGLPSDRFSAERTGGSVSTLTIQRTQQEDSAVYLCASSSALSGGQFFGPGTRLTVL.

The chain uses TRBV5-4 and TRBJ2-7, with TRBD1 identical over 8 bases. J was trimmed by 3 bases and V by 3 bases; bases with no gene match: 8. The germline gives CDR1 SGHNT, CDR2 YYREEE (reference sequence). The CDR3 consists of 15 residues. The CDR3 loop is CASSSGQGRSYEQYF. The CDR3 DNA sequence: TGTGCCAGCAGCTCCGGACAGGGAAGGAGCTACGAGCAGTACTTC.

The chain combines TRBV7-2 with TRBJ1-2; TRBD1 is a possible D gene (6 bases). Trimming pared 1 base from V and 2 bases from J, leaving 11 bases between. The length of the CDR3 is 15 residues. Germline values: CDR1 SGHTA, CDR2 FQGNSA. CDR3 loop: CASSLVGQGNYGYTF. CDR3 DNA: TGTGCCAGCAGCTTAGTTGGGCAGGGGAACTATGGCTACACCTTC.

The V call is TRBV7-8, the J call TRBJ2-3; D gene ambiguous. CDR1 and CDR2 (germline): SGHVS, FQNEAQ. V lost 2 bases, J lost 5 bases, and 8 bases lay in between. CDR3 length: 13 residues. This CDR3 is CASSLNPEDTQYF. DNA for the CDR3: TGTGCCAGCAGCTTAAATCCAGAAGATACGCAGTATTTT.

The chain links TRBV12-5 to TRBJ1-5, with D unclear. V lost 6 bases and J 0 bases, leaving 24 bases between the germline ends. There are 19 residues in the CDR3. The V gene's germline CDR1 is LGHNT and CDR2 FRNRAP. The DNA of the CDR3 is TGTGCTAGTGGAACTTACGGCGGGAACACCCCTAATAGCAATCAGCCCCAGCATTTT. Its protein is CASGTYGGNTPNSNQPQHF.

This chain links TRBV5-1 with TRBJ1-1, with 10 bases aligning to TRBD1. Germline CDR1 is SGHRS and CDR2 is YFSETQ. This CDR3 spans 15 amino acids. The ends lost 2 bases at V and 2 bases at J; junction bases unmatched: 3. The CDR3 loop reads CASSFGTGENTEAFF. As DNA, the CDR3 is TGCGCCAGCAGCTTCGGGACAGGGGAAAACACTGAAGCTTTCTTT.

The gene calls are TRBV5-1 and TRBJ1-1, with TRBD1 as a possible D gene (6 bases). CDR3 length: 15 amino acids. V shed 1 base and J shed 9 bases, with 19 bases lying between them. Germline assignment: CDR1 SGHRS and CDR2 YFSETQ. The CDR3 protein is CASSLIPVGGGQAFF. The DNA of the CDR3 is TGCGCCAGCAGCTTGATCCCGGTGGGCGGGGGGCAAGCTTTCTTT.

The CDR3 DNA reads TGTGCCAGCAGTTTATCGCGGGGGGGCAGAATCTCTCCGGATACGCAGTATTTT. Residues: CASSLSRGGRISPDTQYF. The V and J genes are TRBV27 and TRBJ2-3; 9 bases match TRBD2. From germline, CDR1 is MNHEY and CDR2 SMNVEV (reference sequence). The CDR3 length is 18 residues. V shed 0 bases and J 6 bases; nucleotides not matched to a gene: 13.

The chain employs TRBV28 and TRBJ1-2; TRBD1 aligns across 8 bases. Germline V gene data show CDR1 as MDHEN and CDR2 as SYDVKM. The CDR3 is 15 residues long. V was clipped by 8 bases and J by 4 bases; unmatched bases: 12. The CDR3 region is CASSGTGIVGYGYTF. DNA of the CDR3: TGTGCCAGCTCCGGGACAGGCATCGTGGGCTATGGCTACACCTTC.

The chain combines TRBV15 with TRBJ1-5, with TRBD1 as a possible D gene (6 bases). Germline V lookup: CDR1 LNHNV, CDR2 YYDKDF (reference sequence). The V gene lost 7 bases and the J gene lost 4 bases, with 14 bases spanning the gap. The CDR3 is 14 residues long. The CDR3 sequence: CATTKTRGNQPQHF. CDR3 coding DNA: TGTGCCACCACCAAGACGAGGGGGAATCAGCCCCAGCATTTT.

CDR3 sequence (DNA): TGCGCCAGCAGCTTGGGGGGTTATAGCGGGGTGAGTGGCACAGATACGCAGTATTTT. Its translation: CASSLGGYSGVSGTDTQYF. The V call is TRBV5-1, the J call TRBJ2-3; 8 nucleotides agree with TRBD2. This CDR3 contains 19 residues. CDR1 and CDR2 from the germline V gene are SGHRS and YFSETQ. Losses at the gene ends were 0 bases for V and 1 base for J; bases not matched to a gene: 13.

This chain connects TRBV5-4 to TRBJ1-1; D remains ambiguous. The V gene's germline CDR1 is SGHNT and CDR2 YYREEE (reference sequence). The V and J ends lost 0 bases and 4 bases respectively, with 10 bases between them. The CDR3 is 14 residues long. The CDR3 protein is CASSLVAQTTEAFF. CDR3 DNA sequence: TGTGCCAGCAGCTTGGTGGCCCAAACCACTGAAGCTTTCTTT. The complete variable domain, with remaining parts taken from reference TRBV5-4 and TRBJ1-1, reads ETGVTQSPTHLIKTRGQQVTLRCSSQSGHNTVSWYQQALGQGPQFIFQYYREEENGRGNFPPRFSGLQFPNYSSELNVNALELDDSALYLCASSLVAQTTEAFFGQGTRLTVV.

The chain combines TRBV13 with TRBJ2-3; no clear D gene. Trimming shortened V by 1 base and J by 3 bases, and 2 bases separated the two germline ends. This CDR3 is 12 amino acids long. The germline V gene has CDR1 PRHDT and CDR2 FYEKMQ (reference sequence). This CDR3 is CASSLATDTQYF. CDR3 nucleotide sequence: TGTGCCAGCAGCTTAGCGACAGATACGCAGTATTTT.

J is TRBJ1-2 and V is TRBV7-9; D uncertain. V lost 3 bases and J lost 4, with 6 bases in between. Per the germline V gene, CDR1 is SEHNR and CDR2 is FQNEAQ (reference sequence). This CDR3 contains 12 residues. CDR3 in DNA: TGTGCCAGCAGCTTCCAGGTCTATGGCTACACCTTC. Residues: CASSFQVYGYTF.

V is TRBV5-6 and J is TRBJ2-1; 10 positions agree with TRBD2. This CDR3 region has 15 residues. CDR1 SGHDT and CDR2 YYEEEE come from the germline V gene. After removal of 4 bases from V and 4 bases from J, the junction contained 5 bases not matched to a gene. Written as DNA, the CDR3 is TGTGCCAGCAGCCTAGCGGGGGCCCAATACAATGAGCAGTTCTTC. The encoded protein is CASSLAGAQYNEQFF. The whole variable domain, remainder taken from reference TRBV5-6 and TRBJ2-1, is DAGVTQSPTHLIKTRGQQVTLRCSPKSGHDTVSWYQQALGQGPQFIFQYYEEEERQRGNFPDRFSGHQFPNYSSELNVNALLLGDSALYLCASSLAGAQYNEQFFGPGTRLTVL.

The chain couples TRBV19 to TRBJ2-2, with 9 bases identical to TRBD1. The J segment lost 3 bases and the V segment lost 5 bases, leaving 4 bases of the junction unmatched. CDR1 is LNHDA and CDR2 is SQIVND in the germline V gene (reference sequence). The CDR3 is 15 amino acids. CDR3 protein: CASSLWTGDTGELFF. In nucleotides, the CDR3 is TGTGCCAGTAGTTTATGGACAGGGGACACCGGGGAGCTGTTTTTT.

The CDR3, as DNA: TGTGCCTGGAGTAGAGGGGGCGAGCAGTACTTC. As protein: CAWSRGGEQYF. The chain combines TRBV30 with TRBJ2-7; the D gene is possibly TRBD1 (6 bases). This CDR3 has 11 amino acids. Trimming shortened V by 2 bases and J by 6 bases, and 8 bases separated the two germline ends. CDR1 is GTSNPN, CDR2 SVGIG, per germline (reference sequence).

The J gene is TRBJ2-3, the V gene TRBV10-1, with 9 bases aligning to TRBD1. Trimming at V came to 4 bases and at J to 0 bases, leaving 2 bases not matched to a gene. Germline CDR1 reads WNHNN; CDR2 reads SYGVQD (reference sequence). The CDR3 is made up of 15 amino acids. The CDR3 sequence is CASSGDRASTDTQYF. In DNA, the CDR3 is TGCGCCAGCAGTGGGGACAGGGCTAGCACAGATACGCAGTATTTT.